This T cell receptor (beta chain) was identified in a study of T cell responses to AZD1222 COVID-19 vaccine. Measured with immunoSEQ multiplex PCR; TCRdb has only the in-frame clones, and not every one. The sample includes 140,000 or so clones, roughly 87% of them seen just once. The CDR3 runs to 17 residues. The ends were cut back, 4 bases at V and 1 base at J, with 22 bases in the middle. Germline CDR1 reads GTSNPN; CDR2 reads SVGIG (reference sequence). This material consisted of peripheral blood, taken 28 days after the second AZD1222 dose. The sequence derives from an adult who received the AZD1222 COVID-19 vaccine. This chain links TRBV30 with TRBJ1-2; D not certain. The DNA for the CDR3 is TGTGCCTGGACCCCTCTGTCATGGGGAGGGCTTAACTATGGCTACACCTTC. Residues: CAWTPLSWGGLNYGYTF.